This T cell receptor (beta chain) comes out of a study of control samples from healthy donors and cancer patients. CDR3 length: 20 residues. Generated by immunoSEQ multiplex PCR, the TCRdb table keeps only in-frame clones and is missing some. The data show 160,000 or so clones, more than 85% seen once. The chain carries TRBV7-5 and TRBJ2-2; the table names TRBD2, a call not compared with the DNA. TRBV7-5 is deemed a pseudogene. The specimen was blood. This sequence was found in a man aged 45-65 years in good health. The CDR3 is CARSSHRGGTSGKVAGELFF. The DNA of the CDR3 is TGTGCCAGAAGCTCACACAGGGGGGGGACTAGCGGGAAGGTCGCCGGGGAGCTGTTTTTT.